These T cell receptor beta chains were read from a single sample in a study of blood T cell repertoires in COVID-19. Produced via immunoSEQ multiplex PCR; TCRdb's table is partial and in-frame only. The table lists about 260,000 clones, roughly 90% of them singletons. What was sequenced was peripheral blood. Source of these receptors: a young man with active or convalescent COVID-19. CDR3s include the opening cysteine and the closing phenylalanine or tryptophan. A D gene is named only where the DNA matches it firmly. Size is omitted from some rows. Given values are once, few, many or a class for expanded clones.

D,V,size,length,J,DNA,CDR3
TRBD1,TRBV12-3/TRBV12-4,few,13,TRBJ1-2,TGTGCCAGCAGTCGTGACAGGGGTGAGGGCTACACCTTC,CASSRDRGEGYTF
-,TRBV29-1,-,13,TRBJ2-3,TGCAGCGCTATGGACAGTGGGACAGATACGCAGTATTTT,CSAMDSGTDTQYF
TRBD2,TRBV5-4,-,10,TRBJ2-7,TGTGCCTGGGGGGGGTACGAGCAGTACTTC,CAWGGYEQYF
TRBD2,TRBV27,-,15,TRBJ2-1,TGTGCCAGCGACTTAGCGGGGAGCTCCTACAATGAGCAGTTCTTC,CASDLAGSSYNEQFF
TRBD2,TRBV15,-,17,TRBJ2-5,TGTGCCACCAGCACGAGGTTCATAGATCGGGGAGGGGAGACCCAGTACTTC,CATSTRFIDRGGETQYF
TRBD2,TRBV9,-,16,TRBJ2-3,TGTGCCAGCAGCCTATCTAGCGGGGGATCAGTAGATACGCAGTATTTT,CASSLSSGGSVDTQYF
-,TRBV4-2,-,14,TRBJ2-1,TGTGCCAGCAGCGGAGTAAGGGGAATCAATGAGCAGTTCTTC,CASSGVRGINEQFF
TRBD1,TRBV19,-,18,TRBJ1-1,TGTGCCAGTAGTATTTTGGTGGTCTCGGGACAGGGTTTCACTGAAGCTTTCTTT,CASSILVVSGQGFTEAFF
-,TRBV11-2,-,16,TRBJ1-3,TGTGCCAGCAGCTTAGAATACCGCACATTAATAAACACCATATATTTT,CASSLEYRTLINTIYF
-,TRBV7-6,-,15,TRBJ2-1,TGTGCCAGCAGCTCCGGGATAACGATCCTCAATGAGCAGTTCTTC,CASSSGITILNEQFF
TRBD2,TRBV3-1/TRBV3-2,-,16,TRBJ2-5,TGTGCCAGCAGCGCCCCCCCCGGGGGGGCTGGGGAGACCCAGTACTTC,CASSAPPGGAGETQYF
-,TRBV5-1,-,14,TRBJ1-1,TGCGCCAGCAGCTTGTCGACAGCAAACACTGAAGCTTTCTTT,CASSLSTANTEAFF
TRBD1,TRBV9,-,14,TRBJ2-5,TGTGCCAGCAGCACGGACAGGGGTCGGGAGACCCAGTACTTC,CASSTDRGRETQYF
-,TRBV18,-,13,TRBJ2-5,TGTGCCAGCTCACTCGGACAGAAAGAGACCCAGTACTTC,CASSLGQKETQYF
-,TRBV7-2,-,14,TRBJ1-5,TGTGCCAGCAGCACGCGGGCAGAGAATCAGCCCCAGCATTTT,CASSTRAENQPQHF
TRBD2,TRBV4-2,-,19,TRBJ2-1,TGTGCCAGCAGCCAAGCAGTCGGACTGCGGGGGAGTCTCGGCAATGAGCAGTTCTTC,CASSQAVGLRGSLGNEQFF
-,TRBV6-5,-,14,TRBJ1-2,TGTGCCAGCAGTTACTCTACTAAAACCTATGGCTACACCTTC,CASSYSTKTYGYTF
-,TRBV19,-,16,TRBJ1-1,TGTGCCAGTAGTACGTCCCGGGAAACGCCGAACACTGAAGCTTTCTTT,CASSTSRETPNTEAFF